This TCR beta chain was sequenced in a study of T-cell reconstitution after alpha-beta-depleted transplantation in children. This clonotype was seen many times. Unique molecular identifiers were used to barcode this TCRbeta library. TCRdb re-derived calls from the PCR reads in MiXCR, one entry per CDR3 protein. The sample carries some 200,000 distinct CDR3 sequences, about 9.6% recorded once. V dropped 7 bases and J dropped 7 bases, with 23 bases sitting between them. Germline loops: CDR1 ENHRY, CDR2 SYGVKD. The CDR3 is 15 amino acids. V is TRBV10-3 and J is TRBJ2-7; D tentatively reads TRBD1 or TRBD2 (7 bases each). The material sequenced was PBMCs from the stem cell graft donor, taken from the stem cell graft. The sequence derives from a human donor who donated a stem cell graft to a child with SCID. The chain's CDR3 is CAITQGGGDTSEQYF. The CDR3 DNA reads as TGTGCCATCACCCAGGGGGGAGGGGATACTTCGGAGCAGTACTTC.